Included here is one T cell receptor beta chain sequence, with context. The source of the sample is a study of blood T cell repertoires in COVID-19. In the study overall: From the United States, Italy and Spain came samples of acute and convalescent COVID-19. Nucleic acid was either cDNA or gDNA, and it came from T cells, B-cell-depleted T cells, or PBMCs.

Seattle cases were enrolled at active infection and followed longitudinally. Produced via immunoSEQ multiplex PCR; TCRdb's table is partial and in-frame only. Altogether approximately 200,000 clones are present, roughly three quarters being singletons, with the ten largest covering nearly 6%. Germline V lookup: CDR1 SGHRS, CDR2 YFSETQ. CDR3 length equals 16 residues. The trim removed 5 bases at V and 2 bases at J, leaving 4 bases unmatched. The source is a woman aged 35 to 49 with COVID-19, enrolled during active disease. The chain uses TRBV5-1 and TRBJ2-1, with 13 bases that match TRBD2. The sample comprised peripheral blood. This chain's CDR3 is CASSSGLAGTYNEQFF. Here the CDR3 DNA reads TGCGCCAGCAGTTCGGGACTAGCGGGAACCTACAATGAGCAGTTCTTC.